This passage covers 22 T cell receptor beta chains from one sample sequenced in a study of T-cell memory formation after mild COVID-19. TCRdb re-derived calls from the 5' RACE reads in MiXCR, one entry per CDR3 protein. Counted here are 400,000 to 500,000 distinct CDR3 sequences, 18% occurring once; the ten biggest clones make up 20% to 25%. Material for sequencing was PBMCs or a T cell subset sorted from them (not recorded which). The receptor set was obtained from a young man who had mild COVID-19 (a few samples of this study predate the infection). Cell type and time point are not known.

CDR3 sequence (DNA): TGTGCCAGCAGCCAAGATTTAACTGAAGCTTTCTTT. Translated, it gives CASSQDLTEAFF. The chain uses TRBV3-1 and TRBJ1-1, with no clear D. Germline V lookup: CDR1 LGHDT, CDR2 YNNKEL (reference sequence). V was cut by 0 bases and J by 5 bases, with 4 bases left in between. This CDR3 comprises 12 residues.

V gene TRBV27 combines with J gene TRBJ2-2, with D possibly TRBD1 on 5 matching bases. Between the trimmed V and J ends, which lost 3 bases and 6 bases, there was a span of 8 bases. CDR3 length equals 13 residues. Germline V gives CDR1 MNHEY, CDR2 SMNVEV (reference sequence). The CDR3 coding sequence is TGTGCCAGCAGTTTTGGGGCGGCCGGGGAGCTGTTTTTT. It encodes CASSFGAAGELFF.

A few counts support this clonotype. This chain uses TRBV3-1 with TRBJ2-3; TRBD2 agrees at 7 bases. The CDR3 length is 20 residues. Germline V gene data show CDR1 as LGHDT and CDR2 as YNNKEL (reference sequence). J gave up 2 bases and V 0 bases, and 17 bases lay outside the gene matches. The CDR3 protein is CASSQEIGSWEGPFTDTQYF. DNA for the CDR3: TGTGCCAGCAGCCAAGAAATCGGGTCTTGGGAGGGCCCCTTCACAGATACGCAGTATTTT.

V is TRBV5-5 and J is TRBJ2-1; D is unresolved. The CDR3 runs 13 residues. V lost 0 bases, J lost 6 bases, and 7 bases lay in between. Germline V gives CDR1 SGHKS, CDR2 YYEKEE (reference sequence). The CDR3 DNA follows: TGTGCCAGCAGCTTGGCTCCTGCCAATGAGCAGTTCTTC. Encoded protein: CASSLAPANEQFF.

The chain combines TRBV5-1 with TRBJ1-1; 9 bases align to TRBD1. Germline V CDR1 and CDR2: SGHRS, YFSETQ. The CDR3 totals 14 residues. V lost 0 bases, J lost 5 bases, and 2 bases stayed unmatched. DNA of the CDR3: TGCGCCAGCAGCTTGGACAGGGGGCTAACTGAAGCTTTCTTT. It is translated as CASSLDRGLTEAFF. Full variable domain (outside the CDR3, taken from reference TRBV5-1 and TRBJ1-1): KAGVTQTPRYLIKTRGQQVTLSCSPISGHRSVSWYQQTPGQGLQFLFEYFSETQRNKGNFPGRFSGRQFSNSRSEMNVSTLELGDSALYLCASSLDRGLTEAFFGQGTRLTVV.

This clonotype has only a few counts. The V and J genes are TRBV7-2 and TRBJ2-7; the D gene is possibly TRBD1 (5 bases). The CDR3 has 13 residues. Trimming removed 4 bases from V and 8 bases from J, with 15 bases in between. CDR1 and CDR2 from the germline V gene are SGHTA and FQGNSA. CDR3 region: CASSSTGVPKQYF. The CDR3 DNA reads as TGTGCCAGCAGCTCAACAGGAGTTCCAAAGCAGTACTTC.

This clonotype has just one count. Germline and junction disagree at one end, which may indicate a read error. The rearrangement joins TRBV6-5 to TRBJ1-1; D unresolved. Looked up from germline, CDR1 is MNHEY and CDR2 is SVGAGI. CDR3 length: 15 residues. This chain's CDR3 is CASSYQAFMNTEAFF. CDR3 coding DNA: TGTGCAAGCAGTTACCAAGCCTTCATGAACACTGAAGCTTTCTTT.

This clonotype was counted a few times. V and J are TRBV20-1 and TRBJ1-1, with a weak D call TRBD1 (6 bases). V was trimmed by 1 base and J by 5 bases, leaving 14 bases between them. This CDR3 comprises 14 residues. Germline assignment: CDR1 DFQATT and CDR2 SNEGSKA (reference sequence). The DNA of the CDR3 is TGCAGTGCTAGAGGTATTCAGGGGAGGACTGAAGCTTTCTTT. Translated, it gives CSARGIQGRTEAFF.

This clonotype was seen at least ten times. The chain recombines TRBV12-3 or TRBV12-4 with TRBJ1-2; no definite D call. The CDR3 is made up of 15 amino acids. The V end was cut by 4 bases, the J end by 2 bases, with 14 bases between. CDR3 nucleotides: TGTGCCAGCAGTTCCTCGGGAGGTATAAACTATGGCTACACCTTC. This codes for CASSSSGGINYGYTF.

The chain links TRBV12-3 or TRBV12-4 to TRBJ2-3, with D maybe TRBD2 (6 bases). CDR3 length equals 14 residues. Trimming pared 6 bases from V and 2 bases from J, leaving 12 bases between. The CDR3 reads CASRKGLSTDTQYF. CDR3 in DNA: TGTGCCAGCAGGAAAGGACTATCCACAGATACGCAGTATTTT.

This clonotype was seen a handful of times. V usage is TRBV5-1 and J usage is TRBJ2-5; D is possibly TRBD2 (5 bases). CDR3 size: 16 residues. Trimming left V 0 bases short and J 5 bases short, with 17 bases between. CDR1 and CDR2 from the germline V gene are SGHRS and YFSETQ. CDR3 DNA sequence: TGCGCCAGCAGCTTGGCCAGGAGGCTCCTCGGGGAGACCCAGTACTTC. Its protein is CASSLARRLLGETQYF.

The chain combines TRBV2 with TRBJ2-1; 8 bases are shared with TRBD2. Per germline, CDR1 SNHLY and CDR2 FYNNEI. J gave up 2 bases and V 9 bases, and 12 bases lay outside the gene matches. The CDR3 consists of 16 residues. The CDR3 protein is CARGGGSSATYNEQFF. The DNA for the CDR3 is TGTGCCAGGGGCGGGGGGTCTTCTGCGACCTACAATGAGCAGTTCTTC.

This chain uses TRBV27 with TRBJ2-7, with 8 nucleotides matching TRBD2. The V and J ends lost 0 bases and 6 bases, in that order; junction bases with no gene match: 7. CDR3 size: 15 residues. The V gene's germline CDR1 is MNHEY and CDR2 SMNVEV (reference sequence). The CDR3 nucleotides are TGTGCCAGCAGTTTATCCCCGGGACTAGTGAGCGAGCAGTACTTC. This translates into CASSLSPGLVSEQYF.

This clonotype was recorded many times. This chain connects TRBV7-2 to TRBJ2-3, with D hard to call. In germline, CDR1 is SGHTA, CDR2 FQGNSA. The CDR3 length is 15 residues. V was trimmed by 2 bases and J by 6 bases, leaving 15 bases between them. CDR3 sequence: CASSLNGGNGDTQYF. The CDR3 DNA reads as TGTGCCAGCAGCTTAAATGGTGGAAACGGGGATACGCAGTATTTT.

The V call is TRBV2, the J call TRBJ2-5; no clear D gene. Germline V gene lookup returns CDR1 SNHLY and CDR2 FYNNEI. This CDR3 has 15 residues. V was trimmed by 1 base and J by 1 base, leaving 10 bases between them. CDR3 nucleotide sequence: TGTGCCAGCAGTGAAGTCTCGGCCTCCCAAGAGACCCAGTACTTC. Translation: CASSEVSASQETQYF.

This chain joins TRBV7-8 and TRBJ2-7; D tentatively fits TRBD1 or TRBD2 (5 bases each). V lost 9 bases, J lost 3 bases, and 24 bases lay in between. CDR1 SGHVS and CDR2 FQNEAQ come from the germline V gene. The CDR3 is 16 amino acids. The CDR3 nucleotides read TGTGCCAGTGCAGTTTCAGGGACGCTGGTTTACTACGAGCAGTACGTC. Residues: CASAVSGTLVYYEQYV.

This clonotype was counted only a few times. V and J are TRBV12-3 or TRBV12-4 and TRBJ2-7; D is uncertain. This CDR3 comprises 16 residues. V shed 3 bases and J shed 2 bases, with 17 bases lying between them. CDR3 sequence: CASSFGVSGPPYEQYV. In DNA form, the CDR3 reads TGTGCCAGCAGTTTTGGAGTGTCTGGCCCACCCTACGAGCAGTACGTC.

The genes are TRBV4-2 and TRBJ1-1; maybe TRBD1 (6 bases). This CDR3 region has 16 residues. Germline V gives CDR1 LGHNA, CDR2 YNFKEQ. Trimming pared 2 bases from V and 1 base from J, leaving 14 bases between. CDR3 sequence reads: CASSQLTGTPNTEAFF. CDR3 coding DNA: TGTGCCAGCAGCCAACTAACCGGGACACCGAACACTGAAGCTTTCTTT.

The rearrangement joins TRBV25-1 to TRBJ1-1; 7 positions match TRBD1. Germline V gene lookup returns CDR1 MGHDK and CDR2 SYGVNS. Germline trimming cut 6 bases from V and 0 bases from J; bases unmatched to any gene: 7. The CDR3 runs 15 residues. The CDR3 is CASRMTGIMNTEAFF. The CDR3 DNA reads TGTGCCAGCAGGATGACAGGGATCATGAACACTGAAGCTTTCTTT.

The CDR3 bases are TGTGCCAGCAGTTTAGGGTCAGGAGGAGGCTACGAGCAGTACTTC. Amino acid sequence: CASSLGSGGGYEQYF. The chain recombines TRBV27 with TRBJ2-7; D might be TRBD2 (5 bases). The CDR3 is 15 amino acids. Germline CDR1 and CDR2: MNHEY and SMNVEV (reference sequence). V lost 2 bases, J lost 3 bases, and 14 bases lay in between.

This clonotype was detected a few times. The chain recombines TRBV7-2 with TRBJ2-1; maybe TRBD2 (5 bases). The germline CDR1 and CDR2 sequences are SGHTA and FQGNSA. This CDR3 is built from 12 residues. V was shortened by 5 bases and J by 7 bases, with 9 bases between the two germline ends. The CDR3 region is CASSRRTNEQFF. The CDR3 bases are TGTGCCAGCAGCCGACGGACTAATGAGCAGTTCTTC.

The gene calls are TRBV15 and TRBJ2-1; D might be TRBD1 (6 bases). This CDR3 is 11 amino acids long. Looked up from germline, CDR1 is LNHNV and CDR2 is YYDKDF (reference sequence). Trimming shortened V by 11 bases and J by 12 bases, and 17 bases separated the two germline ends. CDR3 protein: CASRNRETQFF. In DNA form, the CDR3 reads TGTGCCTCAAGAAACAGGGAGACGCAGTTCTTC.